Listed below are T cell receptor beta chains from one sample, sequenced in a study of blood T cells in healthy people across ages. TCRdb analysed the 5' RACE reads with MiXCR anew, one entry per CDR3 protein. Of under 850,000 distinct CDR3 sequences listed, roughly 35% are singletons. Sequencing was done on a sample of blood. These receptor sequences come from a man between 18 and 29 years old in good health. Each CDR3 is given with its conserved first and last residue.

j_call: TRBJ2-5
v_call: TRBV12-3/TRBV12-4
cdr3_aa: CASSPRTGGEETQYF

j_call: TRBJ1-4
v_call: TRBV6-4
cdr3_aa: CASSETATNEKLFF

j_call: TRBJ2-7
v_call: TRBV9
cdr3_aa: CASSPGQGSSYEQYF

j_call: TRBJ2-5
v_call: TRBV10-3
cdr3_aa: CAIRPEWGETQYF

j_call: TRBJ2-1
v_call: TRBV12-3/TRBV12-4
cdr3_aa: CASSLGRGRNNEQFF

j_call: TRBJ1-2
v_call: TRBV7-2
cdr3_aa: CASSLSASGTAYGYTF

j_call: TRBJ1-2
v_call: TRBV6-2/TRBV6-3
cdr3_aa: CASSYAGYGGYTF

j_call: TRBJ1-1
v_call: TRBV30
cdr3_aa: CAWRDTRNTEAFF

j_call: TRBJ2-5
v_call: TRBV7-2
cdr3_aa: CASSFSGGYQETQYF

j_call: TRBJ2-1
v_call: TRBV7-2
cdr3_aa: CASSLRGTYNEQFF

j_call: TRBJ2-3
v_call: TRBV7-3
cdr3_aa: CASSSRGADTQYF

j_call: TRBJ2-2
v_call: TRBV12-3/TRBV12-4
cdr3_aa: CASRGPRLGTGELFF

j_call: TRBJ1-1
v_call: TRBV7-9
cdr3_aa: CASSSAGYTEAFF

j_call: TRBJ1-5
v_call: TRBV7-2
cdr3_aa: CASRTGLGNQPQHF

j_call: TRBJ1-1
v_call: TRBV20-1
cdr3_aa: CSAEIGQLNTEAFF

j_call: TRBJ1-5
v_call: TRBV7-9
cdr3_aa: CASSSQVNQPQHF

j_call: -
v_call: TRBV6-6
cdr3_aa: CASRSRRGSEGETQYF

j_call: TRBJ2-4
v_call: TRBV7-2
cdr3_aa: CASSVGAGNGIQYF

j_call: -
v_call: TRBV20-1
cdr3_aa: CSARVSGITNEQYF

j_call: TRBJ2-7
v_call: TRBV4-3
cdr3_aa: CASSPLGAQGEQYF

j_call: TRBJ1-1
v_call: TRBV3-1
cdr3_aa: CASSQRQKAFF

j_call: TRBJ2-5
v_call: TRBV7-8
cdr3_aa: CANSLRPETQYF

j_call: TRBJ1-1
v_call: TRBV12-3/TRBV12-4
cdr3_aa: CASRLDNRDLAFF

j_call: TRBJ2-7
v_call: TRBV7-6
cdr3_aa: CACSLGKSEQYF

j_call: TRBJ1-1
v_call: TRBV12-3/TRBV12-4
cdr3_aa: CASSPRDMNTEAFF

j_call: TRBJ2-5
v_call: TRBV6-5
cdr3_aa: CASSYSRPGATIFGNTQYF

j_call: TRBJ1-4
v_call: TRBV7-9
cdr3_aa: CTSSPPPRREKLFF

j_call: TRBJ2-1
v_call: TRBV2
cdr3_aa: CASPTPGAPYNEQFF

j_call: TRBJ1-4
v_call: TRBV5-1
cdr3_aa: CASSLNDEKLFF

j_call: TRBJ2-3
v_call: TRBV12-3/TRBV12-4
cdr3_aa: CASSLKVAGSTDTQYF

j_call: TRBJ2-4
v_call: TRBV25-1
cdr3_aa: CAGIEQPAKNIQYF

j_call: TRBJ1-1
v_call: TRBV7-9
cdr3_aa: CASSPSRGRNTEAFF

j_call: TRBJ1-2
v_call: TRBV29-1
cdr3_aa: CSVESVGWGYTF

j_call: TRBJ2-1
v_call: TRBV4-3
cdr3_aa: CASSRSPDGGNEQFF

j_call: TRBJ1-2
v_call: TRBV4-1
cdr3_aa: CASSQDQANYGYTF

j_call: TRBJ2-3
v_call: TRBV4-3
cdr3_aa: CASSQVTSGDGTDTQYF

j_call: TRBJ1-2
v_call: TRBV7-8
cdr3_aa: CASSPPSSNYGYTF

j_call: -
v_call: TRBV15
cdr3_aa: CATSDTGQGFVNEQYF

j_call: TRBJ2-5
v_call: TRBV27
cdr3_aa: CASSFAAQYQETQYF

j_call: TRBJ2-1
v_call: TRBV25-1
cdr3_aa: CAAWNGVGEQFF

j_call: TRBJ2-5
v_call: TRBV27
cdr3_aa: CASSYSGQPGQETQYF

j_call: TRBJ2-3
v_call: TRBV7-2
cdr3_aa: CASSLASGGDTQYF

j_call: TRBJ2-3
v_call: TRBV6-6
cdr3_aa: CASSYSNADTQYF

j_call: TRBJ1-1
v_call: TRBV5-1
cdr3_aa: CASSEQMSTEAFF

j_call: TRBJ2-3
v_call: TRBV5-5
cdr3_aa: CASSPGQGVVTDTQYF